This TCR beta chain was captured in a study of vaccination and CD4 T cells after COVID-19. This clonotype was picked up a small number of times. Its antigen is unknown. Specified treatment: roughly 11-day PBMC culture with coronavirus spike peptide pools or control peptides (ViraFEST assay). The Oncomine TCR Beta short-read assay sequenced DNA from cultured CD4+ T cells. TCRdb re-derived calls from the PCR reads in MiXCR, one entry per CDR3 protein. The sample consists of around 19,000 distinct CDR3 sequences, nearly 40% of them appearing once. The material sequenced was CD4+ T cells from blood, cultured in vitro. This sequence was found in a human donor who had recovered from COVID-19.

CDR3 amino acids: CSARAGTGRTDTQYF. The CDR3 DNA reads TGCAGTGCTAGAGCGGGGACAGGGAGGACAGATACGCAGTATTTT. V usage is TRBV20-1 and J usage is TRBJ2-3, with TRBD1 matching over 9 bases. Per germline, CDR1 DFQATT and CDR2 SNEGSKA (reference sequence). The trim removed 1 base at V and 3 bases at J, leaving 5 bases unmatched. The CDR3 has 15 residues.